These 9 T cell receptor beta chains came from one sample sequenced in a study of radiotherapy plus CTLA-4 blockade in lung cancer. The repertoire was sequenced with immunoSEQ multiplex PCR; TCRdb's copy has only in-frame clones and lacks some. The sample comprises roughly 90,000 clones, 88% of which are singletons, and under 5.5% rests with the top ten. Material: peripheral blood, obtained from a patient treated with radiotherapy plus ipilimumab. The receptors derive from a human donor with non-small cell lung cancer that progressed on radiotherapy plus ipilimumab.

The CDR3 DNA reads as TGTGCCAGTAGTATCCAGCGGGAGATCCACGAGCAGTACTTC. It encodes CASSIQREIHEQYF. The V and J genes are TRBV19 and TRBJ2-7; 8 bases line up with TRBD2. This CDR3 is built from 14 residues. V dropped 3 bases and J dropped 5; count of bases not matched to a gene: 6. Germline CDR1 is LNHDA and CDR2 is SQIVND (reference sequence).

This chain links TRBV19 with TRBJ1-2, with 7 bases aligning to TRBD1. The CDR3 covers 13 residues. The germline CDR1 and CDR2 sequences are LNHDA and SQIVND (reference sequence). V trimming: 3 bases; J trimming: 3 bases; junction bases outside the gene matches: 1. Written as DNA, the CDR3 is TGTGCCAGTAGTATTGACAGGGACTATGGCTACACCTTC. Translated, it gives CASSIDRDYGYTF.

This chain links TRBV5-1 with TRBJ2-3; 8 nucleotides agree with TRBD2. The CDR3 has 11 residues. The J segment lost 8 bases and the V segment lost 5 bases, leaving 1 base of the junction unmatched. Germline V gene sequence: CDR1 SGHRS, CDR2 YFSETQ. The CDR3 loop is CASRLAGTQYF. DNA for the CDR3: TGCGCCAGCAGGCTAGCGGGTACGCAGTATTTT.

The rearrangement joins TRBV5-1 to TRBJ2-3; possibly TRBD2 for D (6 bases). Germline V CDR1 and CDR2: SGHRS, YFSETQ. The CDR3 runs to 16 residues. V was cut by 4 bases and J by 5 bases, with 20 bases left in between. The CDR3 spells CASSEGGVSPVDTQYF. CDR3 coding DNA: TGCGCCAGCAGCGAGGGAGGTGTTAGCCCAGTAGATACGCAGTATTTT.

The chain couples TRBV19 to TRBJ1-2; D is uncertain. The germline V gene encodes CDR1 LNHDA and CDR2 SQIVND (reference sequence). Trimming removed 3 bases at V and 4 bases at J, with 3 bases between. The CDR3 loop spans 11 amino acids. The CDR3 coding sequence is TGTGCCAGTAGTATCTTCTATGGCTACACCTTC. It encodes CASSIFYGYTF.

The chain is built from TRBV28 and TRBJ1-4, with D possibly matching TRBD1 (5 bases). The CDR3 length is 16 residues. Trimming removed 4 bases at V and 3 bases at J, with 15 bases between. CDR1 MDHEN and CDR2 SYDVKM come from the germline V gene. The CDR3 loop is CASSSRTRVSNEKLFF. Written as DNA, the CDR3 is TGTGCCAGCAGTTCGAGAACCAGGGTGTCTAATGAAAAACTGTTTTTT.

V and J are TRBV9 and TRBJ2-2, with D possibly matching TRBD1 (5 bases). With 4 bases removed from V and 4 bases from J, the gap between germline ends came to 17 bases. The CDR3 extends over 16 amino acids. From germline, CDR1 is SGDLS and CDR2 YYNGEE. CDR3 DNA: TGTGCCAGCAGCCCTAACCCGACAGCATCCACCGGGGAGCTGTTTTTT. Protein sequence: CASSPNPTASTGELFF.

The chain is built from TRBV5-1 and TRBJ2-1; the D call may be TRBD1 or TRBD2 (5 bases each). This CDR3 is 16 amino acids long. Trimming pared 4 bases from V and 0 bases from J, leaving 14 bases between. Germline V gene data show CDR1 as SGHRS and CDR2 as YFSETQ. The CDR3 nucleotides read TGCGCCAGCAGCCAGGATGGGGGAAGCTCCTACAATGAGCAGTTCTTC. Its translation: CASSQDGGSSYNEQFF.

The chain is built from TRBV15 and TRBJ2-2; 14 nucleotides match TRBD2. This CDR3 contains 19 residues. After removal of 3 bases from V and 3 bases from J, the junction contained 9 bases not matched to a gene. Germline assignment: CDR1 LNHNV and CDR2 YYDKDF (reference sequence). The CDR3 spells CATSSWLTSGRADTGELFF. The CDR3 DNA sequence: TGTGCCACCAGCAGCTGGTTGACTAGCGGGAGGGCTGACACCGGGGAGCTGTTTTTT.